What follows is one T cell receptor beta chain and its context. Cohorts were assigned according to the clinical history that participants reported. In the 2 weeks before study entry, exposed participants met a COVID-19 case, which was PCR-confirmed or clinician-diagnosed. These data come from a study of blood T cell repertoires in COVID-19. Study information: COVID-19 samples collected from the United States, Italy and Spain covered acute and convalescent phases. PBMCs, B-cell-depleted T cells, or T cells were the source of the cDNA or gDNA that made up the material.

Germline CDR1 and CDR2: SQVTM and ANQGSEA. CDR3 length: 11 amino acids. V gave up 1 base and J gave up 9 bases, with 7 bases separating them. The data were produced by immunoSEQ multiplex PCR, yet TCRdb's version contains in-frame clones alone and is incomplete. The sample records about 140,000 clones, roughly 80% being singletons. This chain links TRBV29-1 with TRBJ2-1; weak D call: TRBD1 (5 bases). Sequenced input: PBMCs or T cells enriched from blood (not recorded which). This TCR was sampled from a woman aged 18-29 years who had been exposed to COVID-19. The CDR3 coding sequence is TGCAGCGTTGAAGCAGGGCGTGAGCAGTTCTTC. This codes for CSVEAGREQFF.